Reported below is one TCR beta chain. Its antigen is unknown. This sample is part of a study of blood T cells in healthy people across ages. Whole-study findings and limits: With donor CMV status unknown, expanded clonotype changes were possibly confounded. Compared with aged donors, long-lived donors showed fewer expanded clones, suggesting selection.

Germline V gene lookup returns CDR1 ENHRY and CDR2 SYGVKD. This CDR3 is built from 14 residues. Trimming removed 6 bases from V and 6 bases from J, with 17 bases in between. Healthy Caucasians from Russia aged roughly 6 to 95 served as donors. Then a second PCR, running about 6 to 12 cycles, was carried out with a sample-barcoded 5' primer and a J-beta primer mix. Researchers report that a template-switch adaptor with 12 random nucleotides tagged each cDNA molecule. TCRdb fed the 5' RACE reads into MiXCR, producing one record per CDR3 protein. Altogether about 1.1 million distinct CDR3 sequences are present, roughly two fifths being singletons, with the ten largest covering around 13%.

The V gene is TRBV10-3, the J gene TRBJ1-1, with a weak D call TRBD1 (6 bases). The receptor was isolated from a man between 18 and 29 years old in good health. Sequenced sample: blood. CDR3 nucleotide sequence: TGTGCCATCAGCCAGGGACCTGGGGGGCCTGAAGCTTTCTTT. Its translation is CAISQGPGGPEAFF.